Following are 32 T cell receptor beta chains from one sample sequenced in a study of identical twins. TCRdb fed the 5' RACE reads into MiXCR, producing one record per CDR3 protein. The sample shows some 320,000 distinct CDR3 sequences, around an eighth of them seen only once. These data also formed part of another study, on yellow fever vaccine responses in identical twins.

Sequencing used CD8+ T cells sorted from blood. The source is a woman between 18 and 29 years old in good health.

The J gene is TRBJ2-3, the V gene TRBV11-2, with TRBD2 matching over 7 bases. The CDR3 runs to 14 residues. Trimming cost V 5 bases and J 2 bases; bases outside gene matches: 4. The germline CDR1 and CDR2 sequences are SGHAT and FQNNGV. The CDR3 loop is CASSRSGTTDTQYF. For the CDR3, the DNA is TGTGCCAGCAGCCGAAGCGGGACCACAGATACGCAGTATTTT.

A remark on this clonotype: One end of the junction is discordant with germline, which a read error may explain. The J gene is TRBJ2-1, the V gene TRBV12-3 or TRBV12-4, with 14 bases fitting TRBD2. This CDR3 is built from 18 residues. CDR3 sequence: CASCLGTSGSLYASEQFF. CDR3 DNA sequence: TGTGCCAGCTGTTTAGGGACTAGCGGGAGTCTTTACGCGAGTGAGCAGTTCTTC.

The table lists this clonotype with a few counts. The DNA of the CDR3 is TGCAGTGCTCCGGGACTAGCGGGAGGAACCACCTACGAGCAGTACTTC. This gives the protein CSAPGLAGGTTYEQYF. The J gene is TRBJ2-7, the V gene TRBV20-1; TRBD2 matches 15 bases. The J segment lost 2 bases and the V segment lost 5 bases, leaving 7 bases of the junction unmatched. The CDR3 consists of 16 residues. Germline V CDR1 and CDR2: DFQATT, SNEGSKA (reference sequence).

This clonotype was found a few times. The J gene is TRBJ2-7, the V gene TRBV2; the match to TRBD1 covers 8 bases. The germline V gene has CDR1 SNHLY and CDR2 FYNNEI. The CDR3 length is 14 residues. V was clipped by 2 bases and J by 4 bases; unmatched bases: 4. The CDR3 here is CASSERTGRYEQYF. In nucleotides, the CDR3 is TGTGCCAGCAGTGAAAGGACAGGGCGATACGAGCAGTACTTC.

This clonotype was seen at least ten times. V is TRBV28 and J is TRBJ2-7, with D hard to call. This CDR3 comprises 10 residues. Trimming shortened V by 6 bases and J by 4 bases, and 4 bases separated the two germline ends. Germline V gives CDR1 MDHEN, CDR2 SYDVKM. As DNA, the CDR3 is TGTGCCAGCAGCCAGTACGAGCAGTACTTC. Translating gives CASSQYEQYF. The variable domain in full, with the rest retrieved from reference TRBV28 and TRBJ2-7, is DVKVTQSSRYLVKRTGEKVFLECVQDMDHENMFWYRQDPGLGLRLIYFSYDVKMKEKGDIPEGYSVSREKKERFSLILESASTNQTSMYLCASSQYEQYFGPGTRLTVT.

This clonotype was detected a few times. This chain connects TRBV11-2 to TRBJ2-7; 9 nucleotides line up with TRBD2. The CDR3 is 17 amino acids. Germline CDR1 SGHAT, CDR2 FQNNGV. Germline trimming cut 1 base from V and 3 bases from J; bases unmatched to any gene: 10. Here the CDR3 DNA reads TGTGCCAGCAGCTTAGTAGGGGGGACTAGCAACCTCTACGAGCAGTACTTC. It encodes CASSLVGGTSNLYEQYF.

The chain uses TRBV24-1 and TRBJ2-3; TRBD2 matches at 11 bases. Germline values: CDR1 KGHDR, CDR2 SFDVKD. Trimming took 4 bases from V and 3 from J; bases not matched to a gene: 11. This CDR3 has 18 amino acids. Written as DNA, the CDR3 is TGTGCCACCAGTGACTCTATACTAGCGGGGGCGATTACAGATACGCAGTATTTT. Its translation is CATSDSILAGAITDTQYF.

This chain joins TRBV27 and TRBJ2-3; D gene ambiguous. Trimming took off 2 bases at V and 2 bases at J, with 8 bases between the two ends. The CDR3 sequence is 14 residues long. The germline gives CDR1 MNHEY, CDR2 SMNVEV (reference sequence). CDR3 in DNA: TGTGCCAGCAGTTTACTGGATTACACAGATACGCAGTATTTT. Encoded protein: CASSLLDYTDTQYF.

The sample holds a few counts of this clonotype. This sequence joins TRBV11-2 and TRBJ2-5, with D maybe TRBD2 (6 bases). V gave up 5 bases and J gave up 1 base, with 14 bases separating them. This CDR3 region has 15 residues. Germline V gene sequence: CDR1 SGHAT, CDR2 FQNNGV. CDR3 protein: CASSHIPGAQETQYF. DNA for the CDR3: TGTGCCAGCAGCCATATACCGGGAGCCCAAGAGACCCAGTACTTC.

This chain uses TRBV12-3 or TRBV12-4 with TRBJ2-3; no firm D call. V was pared by 4 bases and J by 2 bases, with 13 bases between. CDR3 length equals 15 residues. The CDR3 reads CASSSGSPITDTQYF. In DNA, the CDR3 is TGTGCCAGCAGTTCCGGGTCTCCAATCACAGATACGCAGTATTTT.

Comment on this clonotype: A read error is likely, as this CDR3 ends without the conserved phenylalanine or tryptophan. V gene TRBV9 combines with J gene TRBJ2-1, with TRBD2 matching 10 bases. Germline CDR1 and CDR2: SGDLS and YYNGEE. The CDR3 is 15 amino acids. J was trimmed by 7 bases and V by 5 bases; bases with no gene match: 9. The CDR3 DNA reads TGTGCCAGCAGTTTAAGCGGGGGGGTACGGAATGAGCAGTTCCTC. Translated, it gives CASSLSGGVRNEQFL.

The chain has TRBV7-9 and TRBJ1-4; D gene unclear. This CDR3 is built from 15 residues. CDR1 is SEHNR, CDR2 FQNEAQ, per germline (reference sequence). V lost 4 bases to trimming and J lost 0 bases, with 9 bases between them. Here the CDR3 reads CASSSTTSTNEKLFF. The CDR3 coding sequence is TGTGCCAGCAGCTCGACGACCTCAACTAATGAAAAACTGTTTTTT. The full variable domain, its missing parts supplied by reference TRBV7-9 and TRBJ1-4, is DTGVSQNPRHKITKRGQNVTFRCDPISEHNRLYWYRQTLGQGPEFLTYFQNEAQLEKSRLLSDRFSAERPKGSFSTLEIQRTEQGDSAMYLCASSSTTSTNEKLFFGSGTQLSVL.

The rearrangement uses TRBV6-2 or TRBV6-3 and TRBJ2-2; TRBD1 aligns across 9 bases. Germline CDR1 MNHEY, CDR2 SVGEGT. The trim removed 4 bases at V and 7 bases at J, leaving 10 bases unmatched. The CDR3 spans 16 residues. Here the CDR3 DNA reads TGTGCCAGCAGTTGGGAGGGGACAGGGCGAATCGGGGAGCTGTTTTTT. Residues: CASSWEGTGRIGELFF.

The chain combines TRBV7-8 with TRBJ2-3; D is unresolved. The CDR3 contains 16 residues. Germline V lookup: CDR1 SGHVS, CDR2 FQNEAQ. Trimming removed 1 base at V and 0 bases at J, with 11 bases between. The CDR3: CASSLVGVQSTDTQYF. CDR3 bases: TGTGCCAGCAGCTTAGTTGGGGTGCAGAGCACAGATACGCAGTATTTT.

The sample holds many counts of this clonotype. This chain joins TRBV20-1 and TRBJ1-6; no clear D. Trimming left V 0 bases short and J 4 bases short, with 7 bases between. Per germline, CDR1 DFQATT and CDR2 SNEGSKA (reference sequence). The CDR3 consists of 14 residues. The CDR3 bases are TGCAGTGCTAGAGACAGGCCTTATAATTCACCCCTCCACTTT. It translates to CSARDRPYNSPLHF.

This clonotype was detected ten times or more. The chain employs TRBV7-9 and TRBJ2-1; D is undetermined. CDR1 and CDR2 (germline): SEHNR, FQNEAQ (reference sequence). Trimming removed 4 bases at V and 8 bases at J, with 18 bases between. This CDR3 has 15 residues. This chain's CDR3 is CASSSYPQLPHEQFF. CDR3 DNA sequence: TGTGCCAGCAGCTCCTACCCCCAGCTACCCCATGAGCAGTTCTTC.

This clonotype was picked up a small number of times. The J gene is TRBJ2-3, the V gene TRBV3-1; D may be TRBD2 (6 bases). This CDR3 region has 15 residues. V lost 2 bases and J 2 bases, leaving 11 bases between the germline ends. Germline V gene data show CDR1 as LGHDT and CDR2 as YNNKEL (reference sequence). The CDR3 sequence: CASSQSAGLTDTQYF. CDR3 bases: TGTGCCAGCAGCCAATCGGCGGGGCTCACAGATACGCAGTATTTT.

The CDR3 here is CASSLGLGEAFF. In nucleotides, the CDR3 is TGTGCCAGCAGCTTAGGCCTAGGTGAAGCTTTCTTT. The rearrangement uses TRBV13 and TRBJ1-1; D gene uncertain. This CDR3 spans 12 amino acids. The V and J ends lost 0 bases and 7 bases respectively, with 6 bases between them. Germline V lookup: CDR1 PRHDT, CDR2 FYEKMQ (reference sequence).

V is TRBV2 and J is TRBJ2-1, with unresolved D. The germline V gene encodes CDR1 SNHLY and CDR2 FYNNEI. Trimming took off 3 bases at V and 9 bases at J, with 6 bases between the two ends. The CDR3 sequence is 11 residues long. CDR3 bases: TGTGCCAGCAGTGACGACGGTGAGCAGTTCTTC. This encodes CASSDDGEQFF.

The chain carries TRBV4-1 and TRBJ2-2; the D gene is possibly TRBD2 (6 bases). Per the germline V gene, CDR1 is MGHRA and CDR2 is YSYEKL. This CDR3 region has 14 residues. Trimming left V 3 bases short and J 2 bases short, with 7 bases between. The CDR3 DNA follows: TGCGCCAGCAGCCAGACTAGAAACACCGGGGAGCTGTTTTTT. Translation: CASSQTRNTGELFF.

This clonotype was detected only a few times. V and J are TRBV3-1 and TRBJ2-4; 12 bases fit TRBD2. The CDR3 is made up of 17 amino acids. Trimming removed 3 bases from V and 8 bases from J; junction bases left unmatched: 11. In germline, CDR1 is LGHDT, CDR2 YNNKEL (reference sequence). CDR3 loop: CASSHFLAGGPGDIQYF. The CDR3, as DNA: TGTGCCAGCAGCCACTTTCTAGCGGGGGGGCCCGGGGACATTCAGTACTTC.

This chain joins TRBV15 and TRBJ2-7; perhaps D is TRBD1 or TRBD2 (5 bases each). Germline V gene lookup returns CDR1 LNHNV and CDR2 YYDKDF (reference sequence). V shed 6 bases and J shed 0 bases, with 12 bases lying between them. CDR3 length: 14 residues. The CDR3 DNA is TGTGCCACCAGTTATGGGGGAAGCTCCTACGAGCAGTACTTC. This encodes CATSYGGSSYEQYF.

This clonotype was seen at least ten times. The V call is TRBV7-9, the J call TRBJ1-1; D may be TRBD1 (5 bases). Germline CDR1 SEHNR, CDR2 FQNEAQ (reference sequence). The CDR3 is 16 residues long. V was pared by 0 bases and J by 1 base, with 12 bases between. The DNA of the CDR3 is TGTGCCAGCAGCTTAGCACCAGGGCCCCGGAACACTGAAGCTTTCTTT. This encodes CASSLAPGPRNTEAFF.

This clonotype was seen many times. The chain combines TRBV29-1 with TRBJ2-1; perhaps TRBD2 as D (5 bases). The CDR3 has 13 residues. Deletions cut 3 bases from V and 1 base from J, with 7 bases between. Germline CDR1 reads SQVTM; CDR2 reads ANQGSEA. For the CDR3, the DNA is TGCAGCGTTGAGGCGGGTTCCTACAATGAGCAGTTCTTC. As protein: CSVEAGSYNEQFF.

This clonotype was seen many times. The chain couples TRBV12-3 or TRBV12-4 to TRBJ2-7; D unresolved. CDR3 length: 13 residues. V gave up 5 bases and J gave up 2 bases, with 10 bases separating them. CDR3: CASSPGETYEQYF. DNA of the CDR3: TGTGCCAGCAGTCCAGGAGAAACCTACGAGCAGTACTTC.

This clonotype was seen a few times. V is TRBV7-2 and J is TRBJ2-3; D is undetermined. The ends were cut back, 1 base at V and 6 bases at J, with 8 bases in the middle. The CDR3 consists of 13 residues. Germline V gene sequence: CDR1 SGHTA, CDR2 FQGNSA. CDR3 coding DNA: TGTGCCAGCAGCTTAGACTGGTGGGATACGCAGTATTTT. Its protein is CASSLDWWDTQYF.

The genes are TRBV3-1 and TRBJ2-1, with D perhaps being TRBD1 or TRBD2 (5 bases each). Germline loops: CDR1 LGHDT, CDR2 YNNKEL (reference sequence). The CDR3 extends over 13 amino acids. The V end lost 4 bases, the J end lost 7 bases, and 11 bases lay between the germline ends. This CDR3 reads CASSLEGWNEQFF. CDR3 nucleotides: TGTGCCAGCAGCCTTGAGGGGTGGAATGAGCAGTTCTTC.

This clonotype was detected only a few times. The chain links TRBV7-6 to TRBJ2-1, with 8 bases aligning to TRBD2. Trimming at V came to 3 bases and at J to 4 bases, leaving 5 bases not matched to a gene. Germline CDR1 and CDR2: SGHVS and FNYEAQ. The CDR3 is 15 residues long. CDR3: CASSFRVAGYNEQFF. In nucleotides, the CDR3 is TGTGCCAGCAGCTTTAGGGTAGCGGGATACAATGAGCAGTTCTTC.

This rearrangement joins TRBV3-1 to TRBJ1-1; D gene ambiguous. Germline CDR1 and CDR2: LGHDT and YNNKEL (reference sequence). V was cut by 7 bases and J by 5 bases, with 14 bases left in between. The CDR3 is 13 amino acids. The CDR3 region is CASTQLIGTEAFF. CDR3 DNA sequence: TGTGCCAGCACCCAGTTAATAGGGACTGAAGCTTTCTTT.

A few counts support this clonotype. The V gene is TRBV10-2, the J gene TRBJ1-1; perhaps TRBD1 as D (6 bases). This CDR3 has 12 amino acids. CDR1 is WSHSY, CDR2 SAAADI, per germline. With 7 bases removed from V and 5 bases from J, the gap between germline ends came to 11 bases. As DNA, the CDR3 is TGCGCCAGCAATGGGGGGCGGACTGAAGCTTTCTTT. This codes for CASNGGRTEAFF.

There are many counts of this clonotype. The V and J genes are TRBV5-1 and TRBJ2-1; 7 bases fit TRBD1. Per germline, CDR1 SGHRS and CDR2 YFSETQ. The V and J ends lost 0 bases and 6 bases, in that order; junction bases with no gene match: 6. The CDR3 sequence is 15 residues long. CDR3 DNA: TGCGCCAGCAGCTTGGAGGCAGGGGGATTCAATGAGCAGTTCTTC. Translation gives CASSLEAGGFNEQFF.

The chain employs TRBV20-1 and TRBJ2-1, with 8 bases fitting TRBD2. Germline trimming cut 6 bases from V and 8 bases from J; bases unmatched to any gene: 18. Germline loops: CDR1 DFQATT, CDR2 SNEGSKA (reference sequence). This CDR3 region has 16 residues. The CDR3 here is CSALPPIGRAVDEQFF. CDR3 DNA sequence: TGCAGTGCCCTGCCCCCGATCGGGAGGGCCGTTGATGAGCAGTTCTTC.